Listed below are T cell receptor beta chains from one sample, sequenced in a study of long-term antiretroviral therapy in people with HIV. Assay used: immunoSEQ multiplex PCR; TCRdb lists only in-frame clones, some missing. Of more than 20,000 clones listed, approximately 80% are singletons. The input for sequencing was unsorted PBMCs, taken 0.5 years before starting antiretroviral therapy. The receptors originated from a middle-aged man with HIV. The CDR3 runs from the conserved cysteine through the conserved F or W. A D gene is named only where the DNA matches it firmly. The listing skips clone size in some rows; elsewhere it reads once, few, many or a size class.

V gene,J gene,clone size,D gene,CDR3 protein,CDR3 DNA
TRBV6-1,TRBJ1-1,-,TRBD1,CASQKDRGLLPEAFF,TGTGCCAGCCAAAAAGACAGGGGACTACTCCCTGAAGCTTTCTTT
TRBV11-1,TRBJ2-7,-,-,CASSLAGRGEQYF,TGTGCCAGCAGCTTAGCTGGAAGGGGCGAGCAGTACTTC
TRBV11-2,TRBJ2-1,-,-,CASSLLTRNNEQFF,TGTGCCAGCAGCCTCCTGACTCGAAACAATGAGCAGTTCTTC
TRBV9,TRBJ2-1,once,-,CASSTRDNRSYNEQFF,TGTGCCAGCAGCACCCGGGACAACCGCTCCTACAATGAGCAGTTCTTC
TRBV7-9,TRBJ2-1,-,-,CASSLEGRSNEQFF,TGTGCCAGCAGCTTAGAAGGCCGTTCCAATGAGCAGTTCTTC
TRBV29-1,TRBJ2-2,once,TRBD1,CSVEMKTGQNTGELFF,TGCAGCGTTGAAATGAAGACAGGGCAGAACACCGGGGAGCTATTTTTT
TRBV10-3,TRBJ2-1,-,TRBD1,CATNPGQGSVNEQFF,TGTGCCACAAACCCGGGACAGGGTTCCGTCAATGAGCAGTTCTTC
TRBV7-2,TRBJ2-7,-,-,CASSLSRDTYEQYF,TGTGCCAGCAGCTTAAGCCGGGACACCTACGAGCAGTACTTC
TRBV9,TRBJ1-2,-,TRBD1,CASSVGPLRGPGDGYTF,TGTGCCAGCAGCGTAGGGCCCCTGAGGGGGCCCGGAGATGGCTACACCTTC
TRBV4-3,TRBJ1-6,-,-,CASSQEGAGASSYNSPLHF,TGCGCCAGCAGCCAAGAAGGGGCAGGGGCTAGCTCCTATAATTCACCCCTCCACTTT
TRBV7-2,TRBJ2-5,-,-,CASSFSPGAGETQYF,TGTGCCAGCAGCTTCAGCCCGGGGGCCGGAGAGACCCAGTACTTC
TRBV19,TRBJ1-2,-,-,CASREEGRYTF,TGTGCCAGTAGGGAAGAGGGACGCTACACCTTC
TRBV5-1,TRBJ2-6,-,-,CASMSHRTSGANVLTF,TGCGCCAGCATGTCCCACAGGACCTCTGGGGCCAACGTCCTGACTTTC
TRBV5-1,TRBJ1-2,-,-,CASSADTRPLYGYTF,TGCGCCAGCAGCGCCGACACAAGGCCCCTCTATGGCTACACCTTC
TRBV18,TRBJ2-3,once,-,CASSAGASTDTQYF,TGTGCCAGCTCGGCCGGGGCTAGCACAGATACGCAGTATTTT
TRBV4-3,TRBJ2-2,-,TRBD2,CASSQDVAGGTTGELFF,TGCGCCAGCAGCCAAGATGTAGCGGGGGGGACCACCGGGGAGCTGTTTTTT
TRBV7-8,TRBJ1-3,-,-,CASSLSGGGRDTIYF,TGTGCCAGCAGCTTATCGGGGGGAGGGAGGGACACCATATATTTT
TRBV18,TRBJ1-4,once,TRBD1,CASSPTGQGAGKLFF,TGTGCCAGCTCACCAACGGGACAGGGGGCAGGAAAACTGTTTTTT
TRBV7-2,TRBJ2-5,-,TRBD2,CASSLVGLTSGGARETQYF,TGTGCCAGCAGCTTAGTGGGGTTAACTAGCGGGGGGGCTCGGGAGACCCAGTACTTC
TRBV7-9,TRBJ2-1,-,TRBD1,CASSSAPGQGAWNEQFF,TGTGCCAGCAGCTCCGCCCCGGGACAGGGGGCGTGGAATGAGCAGTTCTTC
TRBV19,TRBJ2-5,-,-,CASRDDRGLGETQYF,TGTGCCAGTCGAGATGATAGGGGACTTGGGGAGACCCAGTACTTC
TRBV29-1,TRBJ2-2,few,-,CSFWTREGELFF,TGCAGCTTTTGGACACGCGAAGGGGAGCTGTTTTTT
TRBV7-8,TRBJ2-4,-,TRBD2,CASSQVGRGNIQYF,TGTGCCAGCAGCCAAGTTGGGAGGGGAAACATTCAGTACTTC
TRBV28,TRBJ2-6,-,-,CASSRAFSGANVLTF,TGTGCCAGCAGCCGGGCCTTCTCTGGGGCCAACGTCCTGACTTTC
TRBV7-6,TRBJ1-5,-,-,CASSNSGGPQHF,TGTGCCAGCAGTAACAGTGGGGGGCCCCAGCATTTT
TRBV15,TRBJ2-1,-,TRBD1,CATSRDSDRYNEQFF,TGTGCCACCAGCAGAGATTCGGACAGGTACAATGAGCAGTTCTTC
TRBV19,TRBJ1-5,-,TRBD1,CASSFPTGYQPQHF,TGTGCCAGTAGTTTTCCGACAGGGTATCAGCCCCAGCATTTT
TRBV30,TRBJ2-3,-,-,CAWSSLTGGTDTQYF,TGTGCCTGGAGTTCACTGACGGGGGGCACAGATACGCAGTATTTT
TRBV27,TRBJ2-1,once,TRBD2,CASSLWSSGGTYNEQFF,TGTGCCAGCAGTTTATGGTCTAGCGGGGGGACTTACAATGAGCAGTTCTTC
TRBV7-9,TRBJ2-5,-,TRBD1,CASSPSGQSQTQYF,TGTGCCAGCAGCCCATCGGGACAGTCGCAGACCCAGTACTTC
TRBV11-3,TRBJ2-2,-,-,CASSLEEHYANTGELFF,TGTGCCAGCAGCTTAGAGGAGCATTACGCGAACACCGGGGAGCTGTTTTTT
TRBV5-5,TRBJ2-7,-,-,CASSSGQPNTYEQYF,TGTGCCAGCAGCTCAGGACAGCCTAATACCTACGAGCAGTACTTC
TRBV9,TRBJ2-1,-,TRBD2,CASSVSSGGAGEQFF,TGTGCCAGCAGCGTCAGCAGCGGGGGGGCGGGTGAGCAGTTCTTC
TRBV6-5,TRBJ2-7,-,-,CASSSRQLTEQYF,TGTGCCAGCAGTTCGAGACAGTTGACCGAGCAGTACTTC
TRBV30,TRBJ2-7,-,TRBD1,CAFHPTGFEQYF,TGTGCCTTCCACCCGACAGGGTTTGAGCAGTACTTC
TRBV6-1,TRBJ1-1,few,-,CASSESPEVNGDYTEAFF,TGTGCCAGCAGTGAAAGCCCGGAAGTAAACGGGGACTACACTGAAGCTTTCTTT
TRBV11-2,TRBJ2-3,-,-,CASSLGDRLRGQYF,TGTGCCAGCAGCCTAGGAGACAGGTTGCGGGGTCAGTATTTT
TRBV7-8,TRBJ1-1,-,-,CASSLDHRDEAFF,TGTGCCAGCAGCTTAGACCACAGGGACGAAGCTTTCTTT
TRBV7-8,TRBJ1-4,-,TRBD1,CASSHSGGQRLFF,TGTGCCAGCAGCCATTCCGGGGGACAGAGACTGTTTTTT
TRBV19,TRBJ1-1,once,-,CASSWGANTEAFF,TGTGCCAGTAGCTGGGGGGCGAACACTGAAGCTTTCTTT
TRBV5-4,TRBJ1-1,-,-,CASSLGQAPEAFF,TGTGCCAGCAGCTTGGGACAGGCCCCTGAAGCTTTCTTT
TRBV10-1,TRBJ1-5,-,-,CASLAGATNQPQHF,TGCGCCAGCCTCGCCGGGGCTACCAATCAGCCCCAGCATTTT
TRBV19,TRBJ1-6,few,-,CASSPPGGSLHF,TGTGCCAGTAGTCCCCCGGGAGGCTCCCTCCACTTT
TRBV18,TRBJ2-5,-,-,CASSSGLQETQYF,TGTGCCAGCTCAAGCGGCTTACAAGAGACCCAGTACTTC
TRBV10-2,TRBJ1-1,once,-,CASQGTEAFF,TGCGCCAGCCAGGGAACTGAAGCTTTCTTT
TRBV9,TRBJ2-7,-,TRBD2,CASSVEPRGTYEQYF,TGTGCCAGCAGCGTAGAGCCGCGGGGGACCTACGAGCAGTACTTC
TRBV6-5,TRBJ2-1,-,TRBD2,CASSFGLAGGSQFF,TGTGCCAGCAGTTTCGGACTAGCGGGGGGGTCGCAGTTCTTC
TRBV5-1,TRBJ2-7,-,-,CASSLRTNSYEQYF,TGCGCCAGCAGCTTGAGGACAAACTCCTACGAGCAGTACTTC
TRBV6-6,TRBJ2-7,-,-,CASSYQSSYEQYF,TGTGCCAGCAGTTACCAAAGCTCCTACGAGCAGTACTTC
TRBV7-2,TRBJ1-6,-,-,CASSSLGEWGLGLPLHF,TGTGCCAGCAGCTCCCTGGGGGAGTGGGGTTTGGGATTGCCCCTCCACTTT
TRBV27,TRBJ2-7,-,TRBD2,CATALAGGTYEQYF,TGTGCCACCGCGCTAGCGGGGGGGACCTACGAGCAGTACTTC
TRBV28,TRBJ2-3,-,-,CASSSDGTDTQYF,TGTGCCAGCAGTTCGGACGGGACAGATACGCAGTATTTT
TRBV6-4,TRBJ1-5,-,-,CASSDGAGQPQHF,TGTGCCAGCAGTGACGGAGCTGGGCAGCCCCAGCATTTT
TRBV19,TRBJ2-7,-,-,CASSLGRREQYF,TGTGCCAGTAGCCTAGGCCGCCGCGAGCAGTACTTC
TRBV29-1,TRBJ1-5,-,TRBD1,CSVVDRAPGGNQPQHF,TGCAGTGTTGTGGACAGGGCCCCAGGAGGCAATCAGCCCCAGCATTTT